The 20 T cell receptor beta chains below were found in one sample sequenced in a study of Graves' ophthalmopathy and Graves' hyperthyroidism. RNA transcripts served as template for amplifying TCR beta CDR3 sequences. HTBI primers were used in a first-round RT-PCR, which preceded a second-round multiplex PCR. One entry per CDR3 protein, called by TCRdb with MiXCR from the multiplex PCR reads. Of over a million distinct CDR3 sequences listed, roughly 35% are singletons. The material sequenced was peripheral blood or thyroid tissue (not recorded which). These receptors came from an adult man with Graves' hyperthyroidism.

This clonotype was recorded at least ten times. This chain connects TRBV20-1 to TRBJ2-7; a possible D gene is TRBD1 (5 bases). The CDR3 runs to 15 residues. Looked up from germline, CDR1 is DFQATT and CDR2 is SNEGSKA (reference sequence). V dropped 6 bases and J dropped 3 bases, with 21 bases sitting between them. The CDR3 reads CSAFLGRGSGYEQYF. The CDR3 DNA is TGCAGTGCCTTCCTTGGTAGGGGATCAGGCTACGAGCAGTACTTC.

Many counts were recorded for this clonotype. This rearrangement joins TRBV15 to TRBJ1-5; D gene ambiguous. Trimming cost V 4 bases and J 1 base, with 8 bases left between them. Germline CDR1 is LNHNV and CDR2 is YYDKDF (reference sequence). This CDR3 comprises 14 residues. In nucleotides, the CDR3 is TGTGCCACCAGCACGGGGAAGAGCAATCAGCCCCAGCATTTT. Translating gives CATSTGKSNQPQHF.

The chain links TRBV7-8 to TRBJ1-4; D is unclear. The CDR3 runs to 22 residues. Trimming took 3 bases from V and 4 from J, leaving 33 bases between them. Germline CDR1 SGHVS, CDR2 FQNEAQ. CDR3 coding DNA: TGTGCCAGCAGCTTTCTTAAGCCCGGGCCGGATCGGGCATCGGAAGATAATGAAAAACTGTTTTTT. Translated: CASSFLKPGPDRASEDNEKLFF.

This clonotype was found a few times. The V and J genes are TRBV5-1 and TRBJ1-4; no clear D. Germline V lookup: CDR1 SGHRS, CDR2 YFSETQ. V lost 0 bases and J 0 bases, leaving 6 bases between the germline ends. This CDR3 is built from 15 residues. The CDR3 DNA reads TGCGCCAGCAGCTTGGAGGGCTCAACTAATGAAAAACTGTTTTTT. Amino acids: CASSLEGSTNEKLFF. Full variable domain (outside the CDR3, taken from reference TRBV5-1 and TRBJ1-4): KAGVTQTPRYLIKTRGQQVTLSCSPISGHRSVSWYQQTPGQGLQFLFEYFSETQRNKGNFPGRFSGRQFSNSRSEMNVSTLELGDSALYLCASSLEGSTNEKLFFGSGTQLSVL.

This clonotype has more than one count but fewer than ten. The CDR3 sequence is CASSLFDREFTGYTF. DNA for the CDR3: TGTGCCAGCAGTTTATTCGACAGGGAGTTCACTGGCTACACCTTC. This chain joins TRBV28 and TRBJ1-2; TRBD1 agrees at 7 bases. CDR3 length: 15 amino acids. Trimming removed 1 base from V and 7 bases from J; junction bases left unmatched: 9. Germline V gene sequence: CDR1 MDHEN, CDR2 SYDVKM.

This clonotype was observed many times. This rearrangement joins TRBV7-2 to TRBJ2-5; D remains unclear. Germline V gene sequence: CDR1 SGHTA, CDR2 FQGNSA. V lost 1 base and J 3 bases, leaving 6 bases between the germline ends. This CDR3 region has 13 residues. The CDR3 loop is CASSLDTKETQYF. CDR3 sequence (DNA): TGTGCCAGCAGCTTAGACACAAAAGAGACCCAGTACTTC.

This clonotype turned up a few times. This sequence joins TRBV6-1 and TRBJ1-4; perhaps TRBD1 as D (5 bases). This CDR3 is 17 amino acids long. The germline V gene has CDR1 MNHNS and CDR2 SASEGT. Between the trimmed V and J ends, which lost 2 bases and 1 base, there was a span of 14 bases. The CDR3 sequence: CASSETLGGRTNEKLFF. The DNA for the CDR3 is TGTGCCAGCAGTGAAACCCTCGGGGGGAGAACTAATGAAAAACTGTTTTTT.

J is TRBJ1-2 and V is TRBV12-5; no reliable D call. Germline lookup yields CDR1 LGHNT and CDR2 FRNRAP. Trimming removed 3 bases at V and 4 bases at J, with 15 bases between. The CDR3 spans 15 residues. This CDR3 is CASGFDPEDSYGYTF. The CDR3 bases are TGTGCTAGTGGTTTTGACCCGGAAGACTCCTATGGCTACACCTTC.

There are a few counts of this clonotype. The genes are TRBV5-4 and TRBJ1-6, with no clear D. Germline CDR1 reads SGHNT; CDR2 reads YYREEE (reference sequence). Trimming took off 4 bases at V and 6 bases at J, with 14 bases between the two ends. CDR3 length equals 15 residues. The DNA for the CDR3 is TGTGCCAGCAGCCCCCGAGGAGACCTTAATTCACCCCTCCACTTT. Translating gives CASSPRGDLNSPLHF.

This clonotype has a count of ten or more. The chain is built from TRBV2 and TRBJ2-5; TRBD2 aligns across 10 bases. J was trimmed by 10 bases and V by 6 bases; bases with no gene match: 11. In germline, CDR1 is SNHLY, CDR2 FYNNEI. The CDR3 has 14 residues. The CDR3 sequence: CASSLGDSGRIQYF. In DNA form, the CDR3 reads TGTGCCAGCAGCCTAGGGGATAGCGGGAGGATCCAGTACTTC.

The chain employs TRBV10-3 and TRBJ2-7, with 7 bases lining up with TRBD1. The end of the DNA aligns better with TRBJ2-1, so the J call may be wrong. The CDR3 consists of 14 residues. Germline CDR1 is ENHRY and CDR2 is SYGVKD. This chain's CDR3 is CAISGDDRVNEQFF. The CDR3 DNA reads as TGTGCCATCAGTGGGGATGACAGGGTCAATGAGCAGTTCTTC.

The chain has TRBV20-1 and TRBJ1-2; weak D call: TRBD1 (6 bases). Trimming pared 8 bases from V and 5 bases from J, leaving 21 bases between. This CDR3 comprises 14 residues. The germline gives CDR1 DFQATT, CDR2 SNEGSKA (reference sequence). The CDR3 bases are TGCAGTTCCGCGGTGTGGGGGGCGGAGTATGGCTACACCTTC. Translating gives CSSAVWGAEYGYTF.

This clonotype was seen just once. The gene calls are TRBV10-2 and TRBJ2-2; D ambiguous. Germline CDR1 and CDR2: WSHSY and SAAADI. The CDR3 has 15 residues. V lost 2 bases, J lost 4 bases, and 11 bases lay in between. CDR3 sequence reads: CASSEVGSSTGELFF. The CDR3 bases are TGCGCCAGCAGTGAGGTCGGTAGCTCCACCGGGGAGCTGTTTTTT.

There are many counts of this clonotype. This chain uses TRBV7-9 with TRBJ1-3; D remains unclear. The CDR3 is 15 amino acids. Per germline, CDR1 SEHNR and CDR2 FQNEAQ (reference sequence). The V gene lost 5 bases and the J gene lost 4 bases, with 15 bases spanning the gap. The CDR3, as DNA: TGTGCCAGCAGCCCCCGGGAAGAGCCAGGAAACACCATATATTTT. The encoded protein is CASSPREEPGNTIYF.

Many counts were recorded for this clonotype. The CDR3 DNA sequence: TGTGCCAGCACCGCGACCGCCCGGGGCAGGACAATACGAGAGACCCAGTACTTC. As protein: CASTATARGRTIRETQYF. The chain has TRBV5-6 and TRBJ2-5, with D perhaps matching TRBD1 or TRBD2 (5 bases each). The CDR3 is made up of 18 amino acids. Trimming stripped 6 bases from V and 4 bases from J, with 28 bases between. Germline CDR1 is SGHDT and CDR2 is YYEEEE.

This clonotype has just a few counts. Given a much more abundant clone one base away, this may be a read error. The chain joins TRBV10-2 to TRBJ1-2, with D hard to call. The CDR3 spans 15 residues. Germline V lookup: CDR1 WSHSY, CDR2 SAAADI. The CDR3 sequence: CAISAVGRILSGYTF. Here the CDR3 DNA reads TGTGCCATCAGTGCTGTAGGAAGGATCTTAAGTGGCTACACCTTC.

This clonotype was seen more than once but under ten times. The CDR3 DNA is TGTGCCAGCAGCGTAGAGGCAGGGGTGAACACCGGGGAGCTGTTTTTT. As protein: CASSVEAGVNTGELFF. The chain has TRBV9 and TRBJ2-2; a weak D match, TRBD1 (6 bases). The germline V gene has CDR1 SGDLS and CDR2 YYNGEE. The CDR3 runs 16 residues. Trimming removed 0 bases at V and 1 base at J, with 10 bases between. Based on the CDR3 plus reference TRBV9 and TRBJ2-2, the full variable domain is DSGVTQTPKHLITATGQRVTLRCSPRSGDLSVYWYQQSLDQGLQFLIQYYNGEERAKGNILERFSAQQFPDLHSELNLSSLELGDSALYFCASSVEAGVNTGELFFGEGSRLTVL.

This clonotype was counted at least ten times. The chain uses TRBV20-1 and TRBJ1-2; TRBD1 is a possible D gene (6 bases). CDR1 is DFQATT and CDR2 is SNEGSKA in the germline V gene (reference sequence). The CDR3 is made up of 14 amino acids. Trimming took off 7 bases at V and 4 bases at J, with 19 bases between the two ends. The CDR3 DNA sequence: TGCAGTGTTCACAGGGTGGGGTACGGCTATGGCTACACCTTC. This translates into CSVHRVGYGYGYTF.

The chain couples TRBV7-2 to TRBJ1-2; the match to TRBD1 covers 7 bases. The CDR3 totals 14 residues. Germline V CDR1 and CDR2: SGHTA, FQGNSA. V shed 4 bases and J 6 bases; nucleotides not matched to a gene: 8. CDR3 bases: TGTGCCAGCAGCTCTACCCTAGGGGGCAATGGCTACACCTTC. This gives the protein CASSSTLGGNGYTF.

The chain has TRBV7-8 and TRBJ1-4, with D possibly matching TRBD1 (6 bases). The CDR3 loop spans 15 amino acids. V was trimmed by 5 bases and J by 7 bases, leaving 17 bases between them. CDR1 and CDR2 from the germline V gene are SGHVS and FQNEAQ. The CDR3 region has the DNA TGTGCCAGCAGCCAGGGACACTCACTAAGTGAAAAACTGTTTTTT. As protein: CASSQGHSLSEKLFF.